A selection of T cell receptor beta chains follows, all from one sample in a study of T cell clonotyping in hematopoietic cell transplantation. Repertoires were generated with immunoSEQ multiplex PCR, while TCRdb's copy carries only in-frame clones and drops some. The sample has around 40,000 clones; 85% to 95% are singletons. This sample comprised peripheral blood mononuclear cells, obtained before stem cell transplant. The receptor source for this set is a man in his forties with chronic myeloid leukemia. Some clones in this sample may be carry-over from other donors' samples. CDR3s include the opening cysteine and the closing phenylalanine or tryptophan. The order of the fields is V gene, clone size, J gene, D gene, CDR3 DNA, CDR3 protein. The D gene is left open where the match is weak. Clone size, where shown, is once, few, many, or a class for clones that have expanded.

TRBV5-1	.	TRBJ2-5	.	TGCGCCAGCAGCTGGGCGAGGGGGGAAGAGACCCAGTACTTC	CASSWARGEETQYF
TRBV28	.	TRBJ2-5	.	TGTGCCAGCACTCGAAAAGAGACCCAGTACTTC	CASTRKETQYF
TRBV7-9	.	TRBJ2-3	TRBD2	TGTGCCAGCAGCCCCTTAGCGGGGGGTACCACAGATACGCAGTATTTT	CASSPLAGGTTDTQYF
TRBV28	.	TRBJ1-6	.	TGTGCCAGCAGTCCGCCGTTTGGGGCTAATTCACCCCTCCACTTT	CASSPPFGANSPLHF
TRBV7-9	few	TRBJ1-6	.	TGTGCCAGCAGCCCCCCGGGACAACATAATTCACCCCTCCACTTT	CASSPPGQHNSPLHF
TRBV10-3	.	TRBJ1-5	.	TGTGCCATCAGTGAAGTAGTAGATCAGCCCCAGCATTTT	CAISEVVDQPQHF
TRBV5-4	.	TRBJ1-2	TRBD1	TGTGCCAGCAGCCCCGACGGGACAGGGGTCTATGGCTACACCTTC	CASSPDGTGVYGYTF
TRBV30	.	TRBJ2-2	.	TGTGCCTGGGGCCAGGATGGCACCGGGGAGCTGTTTTTT	CAWGQDGTGELFF
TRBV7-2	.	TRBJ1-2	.	TGTGCCAGCAGCTTAAGGGGGACGGCAAGGCGGGGCTACACCTTC	CASSLRGTARRGYTF
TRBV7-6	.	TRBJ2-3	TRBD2	TGTGCCAGCAGCTTAGGCGGGGGGGCCGGAGATACGCAGTATTTT	CASSLGGGAGDTQYF
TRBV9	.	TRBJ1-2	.	TGTGCCAGCAGCGTAGAGGGACTCTCGGTGGAGTATGGCTACACCTTC	CASSVEGLSVEYGYTF
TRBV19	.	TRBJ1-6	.	TGTGCCAGTAGTTGGGGGCCCAGGTCACCCCTCCACTTT	CASSWGPRSPLHF
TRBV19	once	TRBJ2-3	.	TGTGCCAGTAGTATTGGGGAATCCCCAGATACGCAGTATTTT	CASSIGESPDTQYF
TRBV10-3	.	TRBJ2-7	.	TGTGCCATCAGTGATGGGGTGTCGCCTGCCGAGCAGTACTTC	CAISDGVSPAEQYF
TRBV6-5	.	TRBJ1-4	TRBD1	TGTGCCAGCAGTTCCGCAGGGGGGGGAAAACTGTTTTTT	CASSSAGGGKLFF
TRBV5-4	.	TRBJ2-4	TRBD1	TGTGCCAGCAGCTCGGGGACAGGGGGACTGGAGATTCAGTACTTC	CASSSGTGGLEIQYF
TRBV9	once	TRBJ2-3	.	TGTGCCAGCAGCGATTTGGATACGCAGTATTTT	CASSDLDTQYF
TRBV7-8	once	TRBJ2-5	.	TGTGCCAGCAGCTTACGGGGGGCCGGGGAGACCCAGTACTTC	CASSLRGAGETQYF
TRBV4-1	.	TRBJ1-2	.	TGCGCCAGCAGCCATCCCCTGGGGCAGAACCCTAACTATGGCTACACCTTC	CASSHPLGQNPNYGYTF
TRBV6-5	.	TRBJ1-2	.	TGTGCCAGCAGCCCGGCGACAGGATATGGCTACACCTTC	CASSPATGYGYTF
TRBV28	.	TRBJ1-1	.	TGTGCCAGCAGGGAGGGTGGTACGACTGAAGCTTTCTTT	CASREGGTTEAFF
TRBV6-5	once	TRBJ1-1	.	TGTGCCACGCATAAGAGGAACACTGAAGCTTTCTTT	CATHKRNTEAFF
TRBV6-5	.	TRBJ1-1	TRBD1	TGTGCCAGCAGTTTAGACAGGGAAAGGACTGAAGCTTTCTTT	CASSLDRERTEAFF
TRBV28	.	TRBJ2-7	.	TGTGCCAGCAGGTTAGGGATTCTCTACGAGCAGTACTTC	CASRLGILYEQYF
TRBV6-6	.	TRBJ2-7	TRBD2	TGTGCCACCCAATTCGGGGGGTTGAGGGGCTACGAGCAGTACTTC	CATQFGGLRGYEQYF
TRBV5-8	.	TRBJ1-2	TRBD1	TGTGCCAGCAGCTTGGAAAGGCAGGGGGTTTGGTATGGCTACACCTTC	CASSLERQGVWYGYTF
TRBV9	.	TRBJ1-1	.	TGTGCCAGCAGCCCCCGACGGGACATGAACACTGAAGCTTTCTTT	CASSPRRDMNTEAFF
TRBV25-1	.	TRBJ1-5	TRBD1	TGTGCCAGCAGTGAGGGGCAGGGGGCGGGTCAGCCCCAGCATTTT	CASSEGQGAGQPQHF
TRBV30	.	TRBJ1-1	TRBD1	TGTGCCTGGAGTGTAGGATTAGGGGGCAACACTGAAGCTTTCTTT	CAWSVGLGGNTEAFF
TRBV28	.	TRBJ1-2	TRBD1	TGTGCCAGCAGTTTATCGGGACAGGGGAAGGGAGACTATGGCTACACCTTC	CASSLSGQGKGDYGYTF
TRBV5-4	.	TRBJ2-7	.	TGTGCCAGCAGCTTGGGCGGCAGCCTGGACTACGAGCAGTACTTC	CASSLGGSLDYEQYF
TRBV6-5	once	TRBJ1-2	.	TGTGCCAGCAGTTACTTAAGTCAGGGGATCTATGGCTACACCTTC	CASSYLSQGIYGYTF
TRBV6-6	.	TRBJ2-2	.	TGTGCCAGCAGTCGGGGGCAGAACACCGGGGAGCTGTTTTTT	CASSRGQNTGELFF
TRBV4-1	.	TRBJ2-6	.	TGCGCCAGCAGCCAGGGGGGAGGCGCAGGGGCCAACGTCCTGACTTTC	CASSQGGGAGANVLTF
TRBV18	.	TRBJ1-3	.	TGTGCCAGCTCACCACCTTGGACATTCGAACGCTCTGGAAACACCATATATTTT	CASSPPWTFERSGNTIYF
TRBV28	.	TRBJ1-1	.	TGTGCCAGCAGTTTACGGCGTAACACTGAAGCTTTCTTT	CASSLRRNTEAFF
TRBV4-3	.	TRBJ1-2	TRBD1	TGCGCCAGCAGCCAAGCAGGGGGAGGCTACACCTTC	CASSQAGGGYTF
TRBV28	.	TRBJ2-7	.	TGTGCCAGCAGTTTATTAGGGGGTTACGAGCAGTACTTC	CASSLLGGYEQYF
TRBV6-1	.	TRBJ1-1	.	TGTGCCAGCAAGCCTCCAGGGGACACTGAAGCTTTCTTT	CASKPPGDTEAFF
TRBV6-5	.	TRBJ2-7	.	TGTGCCAGCAGAACCTGGACACCTCCATACGAGCAGTACTTC	CASRTWTPPYEQYF
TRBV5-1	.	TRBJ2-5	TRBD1	TGCGCCAGCAGCTTCGACAGGGTCCAGGAGACCCAGTACTTC	CASSFDRVQETQYF
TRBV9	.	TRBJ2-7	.	TGTGCCAGCAGCGTTGTCCCGGCAGTCGAGCAGTACTTC	CASSVVPAVEQYF
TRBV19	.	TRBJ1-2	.	TGTGCCAGTTCCCCCCGATACGGGGGTGATGGCTACACCTTC	CASSPRYGGDGYTF
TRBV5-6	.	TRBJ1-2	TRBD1	TGTGCCAGCAGCTTGGGGACAGGGGCCTATGGCTACACCTTC	CASSLGTGAYGYTF
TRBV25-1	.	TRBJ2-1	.	TGTGCCAGCAGTGGGGGAAGGGTATCCTACAATGAGCAGTTCTTC	CASSGGRVSYNEQFF
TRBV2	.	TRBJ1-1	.	TGTGCCAGCAGTGAAAGGCAGGGAGGAAATACTGAAGTTTTCTTT	CASSERQGGNTEVFF
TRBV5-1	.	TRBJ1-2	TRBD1	TGCGCCAGCACCCTGGGACAGGGCTATGGCTACACCTTC	CASTLGQGYGYTF
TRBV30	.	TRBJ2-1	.	TGTGCCTGGAACAGCCTACACAATGAGCAGTTCTTC	CAWNSLHNEQFF
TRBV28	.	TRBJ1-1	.	TGTGCCAGCAGGGTTTCCTTCACTGAAGCTTTCTTT	CASRVSFTEAFF
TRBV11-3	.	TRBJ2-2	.	TGTGCCAGCAGCTTAGGACACAACACCGGGGAGCTGTTTTTT	CASSLGHNTGELFF
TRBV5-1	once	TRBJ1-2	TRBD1	TGCGCCAGCAGCTTGGGGGACAGGGGGCGAGGAAATGGCTACACCTTC	CASSLGDRGRGNGYTF
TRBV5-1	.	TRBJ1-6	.	TGCGCCAGCAGTGCCGCCAGCTCCTATAATTCACCCCTCCACTTT	CASSAASSYNSPLHF
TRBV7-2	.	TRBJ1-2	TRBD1	TGTGCCAGCACCCAACGAATGGGACAGGGTGACTGGGCCTTC	CASTQRMGQGDWAF
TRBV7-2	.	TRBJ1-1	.	TGTGCCAGCAGCTCCACCGCCCTCGGTCGCGACACTGAAGCTTTCTTT	CASSSTALGRDTEAFF
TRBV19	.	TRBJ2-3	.	TGTGCCAGTAGTAAGGAAGACAGCTTCACAGATACGCAGTATTTT	CASSKEDSFTDTQYF
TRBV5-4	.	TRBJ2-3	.	TGTGCCAGCAGCTTGGACGGTACGCAGTATTTT	CASSLDGTQYF
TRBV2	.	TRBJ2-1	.	TGTGCCAGCAGGGCGGGGGAGCAGTTCTTC	CASRAGEQFF
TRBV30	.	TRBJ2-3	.	TGTGCCTGGGATCACTACCGAGGAGGCACAGATACGCAGTATTTT	CAWDHYRGGTDTQYF
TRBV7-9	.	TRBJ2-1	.	TGTGCCAGCAGCTTACAGCTAGCTAACAATGAGCAGTTCTTC	CASSLQLANNEQFF